Included here is one T cell receptor beta chain sequence, with context. Which antigen it targets is not known. Base qualities are missing; no much larger clone stands one base away. This sample was included in a study of T cell changes during pregnancy in multiple sclerosis (dated by TCRdb to the late 2010s). For context, the study as a whole: In women with multiple sclerosis, the researchers looked at how the T cell repertoire shifted as pregnancy progressed.

Library construction relied on the immunoSEQ multiplex PCR assay. TCRdb re-hosts the immuneACCESS table, in-frame sequences only. Its copies lack some clones; in the studies checked, an unresolved V gene accounts for under half of them, and the cause for the rest is not known. The sample table contains around 50,000 clones; only one count was recorded for about 87% of them. The biggest ten clones account for about 5% of the sample. V drops 1 base and J drops 0 bases, leaving 4 bases in between. Measured from the cysteine to the phenylalanine, the CDR3 is 13 residues long. Only the CDR3 DNA is retained, 39 bases long and in frame from the first base. CDR1 and CDR2, per the germline V gene, are MGHRA and YSYEKL.

This clonotype was sampled from a human donor whose cells served as feeder cells for cultures in a pregnancy study. The rearrangement combines TRBV4-1 with TRBJ2-7; there is no confident call for the D gene. Sequencing was carried out using peripheral blood from another person, used as feeder cells. The DNA is as follows: TGCGCCAGCAGCCAAGCCTACTCCTACGAGCAGTACTTC. This translates into CASSQAYSYEQYF.